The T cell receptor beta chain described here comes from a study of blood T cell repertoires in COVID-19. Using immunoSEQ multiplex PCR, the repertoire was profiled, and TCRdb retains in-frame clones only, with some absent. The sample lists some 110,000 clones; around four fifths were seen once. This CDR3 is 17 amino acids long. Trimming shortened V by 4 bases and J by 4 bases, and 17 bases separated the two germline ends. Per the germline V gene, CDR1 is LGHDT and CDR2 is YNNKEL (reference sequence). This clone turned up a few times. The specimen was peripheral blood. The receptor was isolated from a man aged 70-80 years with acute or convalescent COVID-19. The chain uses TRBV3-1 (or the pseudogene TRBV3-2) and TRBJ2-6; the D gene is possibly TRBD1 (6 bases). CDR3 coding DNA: TGTGCCAGCAGCCGGCACTTAACAGGGCCAGGGGCCAACGTCCTGACTTTC. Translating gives CASSRHLTGPGANVLTF.